Presented here are 31 T cell receptor beta chains from one specimen sequenced in a study of T cells in Graves' hyperthyroidism and ophthalmopathy (dated by TCRdb to the late 2010s). The library was produced with multiplex PCR. Reads for this sample came from an Illumina HiSeq 2000. The TCR beta CDR3 regions were amplified from the RNA transcripts. A first-round RT-PCR of the TCR CDR3 used the HTBI primer set with the Qiagen OneStep RT-PCR kit. TCRdb passed the public sequencing reads through fastp at Q25 and MiXCR, retaining productive beta sequences. Each entry is one CDR3 protein sequence, shown with its most common DNA and genes. In this sample the table shows a few hundred thousand distinct CDR3 sequences, approximately 14% of which occur a single time. The ten biggest clones cover 7.3% of the sample. The source material was blood. The receptor source for this set is a woman in her thirties with Graves' hyperthyroidism.

The chain uses TRBV11-2 and TRBJ1-4; perhaps TRBD1 as D (5 bases). The CDR3 spans 15 residues. Germline assignment: CDR1 SGHAT and CDR2 FQNNGV. V gave up 0 bases and J gave up 7 bases, with 12 bases separating them. The CDR3 spells CASSLEWGRSEKLFF. CDR3 bases: TGTGCCAGCAGCTTAGAGTGGGGCCGTAGTGAAAAACTGTTTTTT. Drawing the rest from reference TRBV11-2 and TRBJ1-4, the complete variable domain is EAGVAQSPRYKIIEKRQSVAFWCNPISGHATLYWYQQILGQGPKLLIQFQNNGVVDDSQLPKDRFSAERLKGVDSTLKIQPAKLEDSAVYLCASSLEWGRSEKLFFGSGTQLSVL.

The chain is built from TRBV20-1 and TRBJ2-1; 13 bases match TRBD2. There are 16 residues in the CDR3. Per germline, CDR1 DFQATT and CDR2 SNEGSKA (reference sequence). The J segment lost 10 bases and the V segment lost 5 bases, leaving 14 bases of the junction unmatched. CDR3 in DNA: TGCAGTGCTCCTTTCCCACTAGCGGGAGGGCCTCGGGAGCAGTTCTTC. Residues: CSAPFPLAGGPREQFF.

J is TRBJ2-3 and V is TRBV19; 11 bases line up with TRBD2. The CDR3 spans 16 residues. CDR1 is LNHDA and CDR2 is SQIVND in the germline V gene (reference sequence). J gave up 6 bases and V 5 bases, and 10 bases lay outside the gene matches. The CDR3 loop reads CASSALTSGNLDTQYF. Written as DNA, the CDR3 is TGTGCCAGTAGTGCGCTGACTAGCGGGAACTTGGATACGCAGTATTTT.

This clonotype was seen at least ten times. V is TRBV27 and J is TRBJ2-7; maybe TRBD2 (7 bases). The CDR3 is made up of 15 amino acids. Germline CDR1 is MNHEY and CDR2 is SMNVEV (reference sequence). V was cut by 0 bases and J by 7 bases, with 16 bases left in between. The CDR3 nucleotides are TGTGCCAGCAGTTTATCTTCCAAAGGGGGGGTAGAGCAGTACTTC. As protein: CASSLSSKGGVEQYF.

In this sample, this clonotype turned up many times. The CDR3 spells CASSQTSGRRDTQYF. The DNA for the CDR3 is TGTGCCAGCAGCCAGACTAGCGGGAGAAGGGATACGCAGTATTTT. The rearrangement joins TRBV3-1 to TRBJ2-3; 12 nucleotides align to TRBD2. The germline V gene encodes CDR1 LGHDT and CDR2 YNNKEL (reference sequence). The V segment lost 3 bases and the J segment 6 bases; nucleotides outside the gene matches: 4. The length of the CDR3 is 15 residues.

This clonotype has a count of ten or more. V usage is TRBV7-9 and J usage is TRBJ1-1; TRBD1 matches 8 bases. The length of the CDR3 is 12 residues. The V segment lost 3 bases and the J segment 10 bases; nucleotides outside the gene matches: 4. The germline V gene encodes CDR1 SEHNR and CDR2 FQNEAQ (reference sequence). The CDR3 bases are TGTGCCAGCAGCTTGCTCGGACAGGGAGCTTTCTTT. Translated, it gives CASSLLGQGAFF.

The chain is built from TRBV6-1 and TRBJ1-1; D ambiguous. The V end was cut by 6 bases, the J end by 1 base, with 6 bases between. This CDR3 has 12 amino acids. Germline V CDR1 and CDR2: MNHNS, SASEGT. CDR3 sequence (DNA): TGTGCCAGCAGCGACCAGAACACTGAAGCTTTCTTT. Encoded protein: CASSDQNTEAFF.

The chain is built from TRBV15 and TRBJ1-5, with a weak D call TRBD1 (6 bases). The CDR3 totals 15 residues. Trimming left V 1 base short and J 9 bases short, with 16 bases between. Germline V gene data show CDR1 as LNHNV and CDR2 as YYDKDF (reference sequence). The CDR3 is CATSRGGQAYSPQHF. In nucleotides, the CDR3 is TGTGCCACCAGCAGAGGGGGGCAGGCCTACTCGCCCCAGCATTTT.

The V call is TRBV24-1, the J call TRBJ2-2, with 10 nucleotides matching TRBD2. The CDR3 is 17 residues long. J gave up 5 bases and V 3 bases, and 8 bases lay outside the gene matches. CDR1 and CDR2 (germline): KGHDR, SFDVKD. The CDR3 spells CATSDRLAGGSTGELFF. Here the CDR3 DNA reads TGTGCCACCAGTGATCGGTTAGCGGGAGGATCAACCGGGGAGCTGTTTTTT.

V gene TRBV6-1 combines with J gene TRBJ2-1, with a weak D call TRBD2 (6 bases). V lost 6 bases, J lost 0 bases, and 9 bases lay in between. Per germline, CDR1 MNHNS and CDR2 SASEGT. The CDR3 sequence is 14 residues long. CDR3: CASRETSSYNEQFF. In nucleotides, the CDR3 is TGTGCCAGCAGGGAGACTAGCTCCTACAATGAGCAGTTCTTC.

This clonotype turned up a few times. The junction and the germline gene differ at one end; a read error may be behind it. V is TRBV4-2 and J is TRBJ2-7; tentative D call: TRBD1 (5 bases). CDR1 is LGHNA, CDR2 YNFKEQ, per germline. The CDR3 sequence is 14 residues long. The CDR3 here is CASSQSDSSYEQHF. CDR3 nucleotide sequence: TGTGCCAGCAGCCAAAGCGACAGCTCCTACGAGCAGCACTTC.

V gene TRBV12-3 or TRBV12-4 combines with J gene TRBJ2-3; unclear D gene. The CDR3 spans 16 residues. V lost 4 bases, J lost 1 base, and 15 bases lay in between. The CDR3 coding sequence is TGTGCCAGCAGTTACGGGCTCGGACCCGGCACAGATACGCAGTATTTT. Translation: CASSYGLGPGTDTQYF.

This clonotype was recorded at least ten times. CDR3 sequence reads: CASRESGQTNEKLFF. DNA of the CDR3: TGTGCCAGCAGGGAATCGGGACAGACTAATGAAAAACTGTTTTTT. The V call is TRBV2, the J call TRBJ1-4; 7 nucleotides line up with TRBD1. Trimming cost V 6 bases and J 2 bases; bases outside gene matches: 6. The germline V gene has CDR1 SNHLY and CDR2 FYNNEI. This CDR3 comprises 15 residues.

This clonotype was detected ten times or more. The V and J genes are TRBV12-5 and TRBJ2-1; no reliable D call. V lost 2 bases and J lost 8, with 7 bases in between. The CDR3 consists of 12 residues. Germline assignment: CDR1 LGHNT and CDR2 FRNRAP. The CDR3 here is CASGLSSDEQFF. DNA of the CDR3: TGTGCTAGTGGTTTGTCCTCCGATGAGCAGTTCTTC.

This clonotype occurred a few times. This sequence joins TRBV6-2 or TRBV6-3 and TRBJ1-1, with a weak D call TRBD1 (6 bases). V was trimmed by 10 bases and J by 0 bases, leaving 9 bases between them. The V gene's germline CDR1 is MNHEY and CDR2 SVGEGT. This CDR3 is 12 amino acids long. This CDR3 reads CAIKGVNTEAFF. DNA of the CDR3: TGTGCCATCAAGGGGGTGAACACTGAAGCTTTCTTT.

In its sample, this clonotype was seen a few times. The V gene is TRBV20-1, the J gene TRBJ2-7; D is undetermined. This CDR3 spans 11 amino acids. V lost 3 bases to trimming and J lost 3 bases, with 6 bases between them. Germline CDR1 and CDR2: DFQATT and SNEGSKA (reference sequence). The CDR3 here is CSASADYEQYF. CDR3 in DNA: TGCAGTGCTAGTGCGGACTACGAGCAGTACTTC.

This clonotype was counted a few times. V is TRBV12-5 and J is TRBJ2-4, with a tentative D call TRBD2 (6 bases). CDR1 LGHNT and CDR2 FRNRAP come from the germline V gene. V lost 5 bases and J 1 base, leaving 15 bases between the germline ends. This CDR3 contains 16 residues. Written as DNA, the CDR3 is TGTGCTAGTGGTCCTGAGGCGGGGTGGGCCAAAAACATTCAGTACTTC. Its translation is CASGPEAGWAKNIQYF.

This clonotype was counted a few times. The genes are TRBV20-1 and TRBJ2-6, with 7 positions matching TRBD2. The CDR3 has 17 residues. CDR1 and CDR2 from the germline V gene are DFQATT and SNEGSKA (reference sequence). V shed 4 bases and J 0 bases; nucleotides not matched to a gene: 9. This CDR3 reads CSAMDPGLSSGANVLTF. In nucleotides, the CDR3 is TGCAGTGCTATGGACCCGGGACTATCCTCTGGGGCCAACGTCCTGACTTTC.

This clonotype showed up many times. V usage is TRBV10-3 and J usage is TRBJ1-2; 7 bases line up with TRBD1. CDR1 ENHRY and CDR2 SYGVKD come from the germline V gene. There are 12 residues in the CDR3. Trimming removed 8 bases from V and 4 bases from J; junction bases left unmatched: 4. The CDR3 bases are TGTGCCATCGAGAACAGGGGCTATGGCTACACCTTC. Its translation is CAIENRGYGYTF.

This clonotype has just a few counts. It may be a read error: a sequence one base away is much more abundant. This CDR3 fails to terminate in the conserved phenylalanine or tryptophan, so it likely reflects a read error. The rearrangement joins TRBV5-6 to TRBJ2-7, with TRBD2 matching over 11 bases. The germline CDR1 and CDR2 sequences are SGHDT and YYEEEE. The CDR3 runs 15 residues. J lost 4 bases, V lost 0 bases, and 3 bases had no gene match. CDR3 loop: CASSLGGLAVYEQYL. The CDR3, as DNA: TGTGCCAGCAGCTTGGGGGGACTAGCGGTATACGAGCAGTACCTC.

This clonotype has at least ten counts. CDR3: CSARVGVRASGTYEQYF. CDR3 bases: TGCAGTGCTAGAGTTGGCGTCCGGGCTAGCGGAACCTACGAGCAGTACTTC. The gene calls are TRBV20-1 and TRBJ2-7; 7 bases are shared with TRBD2. Germline CDR1 is DFQATT and CDR2 is SNEGSKA (reference sequence). The CDR3 spans 17 residues. The junction had 14 bases not matched to a gene; V was cut back by 1 base and J by 2 bases.

This clonotype was seen more than once but under ten times. This rearrangement joins TRBV19 to TRBJ2-6; unclear D gene. Germline CDR1 is LNHDA and CDR2 is SQIVND (reference sequence). Trimming left V 4 bases short and J 2 bases short, with 6 bases between. This CDR3 spans 14 amino acids. CDR3 in amino acids: CASSNMAGANVLTF. The CDR3 DNA reads as TGTGCCAGTAGTAATATGGCTGGGGCCAACGTCCTGACTTTC.

This clonotype was picked up many times. The chain has TRBV6-5 and TRBJ1-1, with D possibly TRBD1 on 6 matching bases. V lost 2 bases to trimming and J lost 0 bases, with 13 bases between them. CDR3 size: 16 residues. Per germline, CDR1 MNHEY and CDR2 SVGAGI. For the CDR3, the DNA is TGTGCCAGCAGTTACACCCGGGGGGGCGTGAACACTGAAGCTTTCTTT. It is translated as CASSYTRGGVNTEAFF.

This clonotype was detected many times. The genes are TRBV7-9 and TRBJ2-7; 7 nucleotides match TRBD1. V trimming: 6 bases; J trimming: 1 base; junction bases outside the gene matches: 3. The CDR3 is 13 residues long. CDR1 and CDR2 from the germline V gene are SEHNR and FQNEAQ (reference sequence). CDR3 in amino acids: CASSSGQSYEQYF. The CDR3 region has the DNA TGTGCCAGCAGTTCGGGACAGTCCTACGAGCAGTACTTC.

CDR3 amino acids: CASTETRTSGRREQYF. In nucleotides, the CDR3 is TGTGCCAGCACGGAGACCCGGACTAGCGGGAGGCGGGAGCAGTACTTC. This rearrangement joins TRBV5-5 to TRBJ2-7; 14 nucleotides agree with TRBD2. The CDR3 has 16 residues. Germline V gene data show CDR1 as SGHKS and CDR2 as YYEKEE (reference sequence). J gave up 7 bases and V 6 bases, and 12 bases lay outside the gene matches.

This clonotype has ten or more counts. The chain is built from TRBV7-8 and TRBJ2-3; D remains ambiguous. The V end lost 5 bases, the J end lost 1 base, and 10 bases lay between the germline ends. Germline values: CDR1 SGHVS, CDR2 FQNEAQ. The CDR3 contains 14 residues. CDR3 bases: TGTGCCAGCAGCCCTTTGACTGGCACAGATACGCAGTATTTT. Translated: CASSPLTGTDTQYF.

The chain recombines TRBV3-1 with TRBJ1-2; 10 bases agree with TRBD1. Germline V gene data show CDR1 as LGHDT and CDR2 as YNNKEL (reference sequence). The junction had 4 bases not matched to a gene; V was cut back by 3 bases and J by 3 bases. This CDR3 is 15 amino acids long. The CDR3 loop reads CASSQWDRGDYGYTF. The DNA of the CDR3 is TGTGCCAGCAGCCAGTGGGACAGGGGAGACTATGGCTACACCTTC.

This clonotype has at least ten counts. The chain links TRBV11-2 to TRBJ2-2; D unclear. Trimming removed 3 bases at V and 0 bases at J, with 8 bases between. This CDR3 has 15 amino acids. Germline values: CDR1 SGHAT, CDR2 FQNNGV. In DNA form, the CDR3 reads TGTGCCAGCAGCTTGGGCACCACGAACACCGGGGAGCTGTTTTTT. This encodes CASSLGTTNTGELFF. The full variable domain, rest sourced from reference TRBV11-2 and TRBJ2-2, is EAGVAQSPRYKIIEKRQSVAFWCNPISGHATLYWYQQILGQGPKLLIQFQNNGVVDDSQLPKDRFSAERLKGVDSTLKIQPAKLEDSAVYLCASSLGTTNTGELFFGEGSRLTVL.

This clonotype turned up a few times. V gene TRBV13 combines with J gene TRBJ2-1; D unclear. The germline gives CDR1 PRHDT, CDR2 FYEKMQ (reference sequence). V lost 5 bases to trimming and J lost 0 bases, with 11 bases between them. CDR3 length equals 15 residues. Here the CDR3 reads CASSPRALSYNEQFF. The DNA of the CDR3 is TGTGCCAGCAGCCCTAGAGCCCTCTCCTACAATGAGCAGTTCTTC.

In this sample, this clonotype turned up many times. J is TRBJ2-1 and V is TRBV12-5; 8 nucleotides agree with TRBD1. V gave up 3 bases and J gave up 1 base; unmatched junction bases: 2. Germline V lookup: CDR1 LGHNT, CDR2 FRNRAP. The CDR3 runs to 15 residues. CDR3 in amino acids: CASGFGQGSYNEQFF. CDR3 coding DNA: TGTGCTAGTGGTTTTGGACAGGGTTCCTACAATGAGCAGTTCTTC.

There are many counts of this clonotype. CDR3 sequence (DNA): TGTGCCAGCACTCTAGCGGGAGGAACCTACCAAGAGACCCAGTACTTC. It translates to CASTLAGGTYQETQYF. V gene TRBV11-1 combines with J gene TRBJ2-5, with 11 bases matching TRBD2. The CDR3 has 16 residues. Unmatched junction bases numbered 7, after V lost 7 bases and J lost 0 bases. CDR1 SGHAT and CDR2 FQDESV come from the germline V gene (reference sequence). The full variable domain, rest sourced from reference TRBV11-1 and TRBJ2-5, is EAEVAQSPRYKITEKSQAVAFWCDPISGHATLYWYRQILGQGPELLVQFQDESVVDDSQLPKDRFSAERLKGVDSTLKIQPAELGDSAMYLCASTLAGGTYQETQYFGPGTRLLVL.